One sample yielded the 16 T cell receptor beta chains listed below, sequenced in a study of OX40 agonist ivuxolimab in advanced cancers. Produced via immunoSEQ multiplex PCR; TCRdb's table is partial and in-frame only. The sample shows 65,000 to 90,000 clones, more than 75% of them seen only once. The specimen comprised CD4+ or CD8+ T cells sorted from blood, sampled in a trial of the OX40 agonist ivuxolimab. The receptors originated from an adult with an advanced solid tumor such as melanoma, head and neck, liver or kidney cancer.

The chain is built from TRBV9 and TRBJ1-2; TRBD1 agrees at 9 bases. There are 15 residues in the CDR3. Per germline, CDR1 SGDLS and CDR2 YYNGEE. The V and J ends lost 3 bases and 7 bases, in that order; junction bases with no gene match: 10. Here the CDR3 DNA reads TGTGCCAGCAGCGGGCACCCGGGACAGGGTCCTGGCTACACCTTC. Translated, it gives CASSGHPGQGPGYTF.

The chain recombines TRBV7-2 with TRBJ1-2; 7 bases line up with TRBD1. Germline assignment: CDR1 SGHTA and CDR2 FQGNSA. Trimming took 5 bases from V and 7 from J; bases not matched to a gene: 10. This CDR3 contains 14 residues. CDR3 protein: CASSGDRERSGYTF. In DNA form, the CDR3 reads TGTGCCAGCAGCGGAGACAGGGAGAGAAGTGGCTACACCTTC.

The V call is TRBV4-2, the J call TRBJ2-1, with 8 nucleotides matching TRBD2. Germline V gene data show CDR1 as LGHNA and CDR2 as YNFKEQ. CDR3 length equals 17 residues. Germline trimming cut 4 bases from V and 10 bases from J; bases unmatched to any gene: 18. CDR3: CASSPSGSSPLRQEQFF. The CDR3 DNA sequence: TGTGCCAGCAGCCCGAGCGGGAGTTCCCCACTGCGTCAGGAGCAGTTCTTC.

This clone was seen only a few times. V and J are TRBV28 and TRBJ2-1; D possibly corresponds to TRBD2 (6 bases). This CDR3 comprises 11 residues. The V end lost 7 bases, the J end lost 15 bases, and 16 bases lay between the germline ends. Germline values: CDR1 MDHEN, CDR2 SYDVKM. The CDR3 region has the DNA TGTGCCAGCAACGACCAACGGGGGACGTTCTTC. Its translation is CASNDQRGTFF.

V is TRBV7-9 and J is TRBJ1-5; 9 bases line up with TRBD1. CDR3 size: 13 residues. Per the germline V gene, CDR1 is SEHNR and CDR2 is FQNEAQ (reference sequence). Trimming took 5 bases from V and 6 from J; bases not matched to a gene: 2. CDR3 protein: CASSVQGAQPQHF. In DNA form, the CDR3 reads TGTGCCAGCAGCGTACAGGGGGCTCAGCCCCAGCATTTT.

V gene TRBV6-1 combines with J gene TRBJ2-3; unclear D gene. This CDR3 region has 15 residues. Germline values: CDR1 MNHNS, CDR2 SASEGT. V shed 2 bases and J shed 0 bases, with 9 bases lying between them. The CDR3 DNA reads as TGTGCCAGCAGTGAACTGTCCACTAGCACAGATACGCAGTATTTT. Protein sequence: CASSELSTSTDTQYF.

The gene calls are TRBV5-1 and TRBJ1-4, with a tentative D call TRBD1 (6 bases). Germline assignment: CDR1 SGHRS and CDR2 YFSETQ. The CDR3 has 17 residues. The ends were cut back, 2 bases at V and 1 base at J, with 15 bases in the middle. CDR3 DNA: TGCGCCAGCAGCTTAACCTTCAACAGGGAAACTAATGAAAAACTGTTTTTT. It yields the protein CASSLTFNRETNEKLFF.

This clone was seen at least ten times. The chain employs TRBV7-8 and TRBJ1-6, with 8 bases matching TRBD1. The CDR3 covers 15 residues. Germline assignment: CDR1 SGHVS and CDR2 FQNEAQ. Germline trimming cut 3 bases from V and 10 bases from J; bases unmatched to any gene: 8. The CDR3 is CASSLPGGSPSPLHF. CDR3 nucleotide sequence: TGTGCCAGCAGCTTGCCAGGGGGCTCCCCATCACCCCTCCACTTT.

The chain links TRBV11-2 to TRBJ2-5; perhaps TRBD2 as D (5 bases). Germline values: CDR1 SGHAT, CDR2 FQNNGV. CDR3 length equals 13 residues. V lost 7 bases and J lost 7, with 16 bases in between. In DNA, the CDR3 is TGTGCCAGCACCCTAGAGTTGGGAGCGACCCAGTACTTC. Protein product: CASTLELGATQYF.

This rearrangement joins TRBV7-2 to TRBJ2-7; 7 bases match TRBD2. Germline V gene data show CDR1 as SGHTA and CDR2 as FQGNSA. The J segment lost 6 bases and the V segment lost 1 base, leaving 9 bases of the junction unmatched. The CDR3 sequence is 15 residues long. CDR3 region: CASSLGGGTTSEQYF. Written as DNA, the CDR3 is TGTGCCAGCAGCTTAGGGGGAGGGACGACTTCCGAGCAGTACTTC.

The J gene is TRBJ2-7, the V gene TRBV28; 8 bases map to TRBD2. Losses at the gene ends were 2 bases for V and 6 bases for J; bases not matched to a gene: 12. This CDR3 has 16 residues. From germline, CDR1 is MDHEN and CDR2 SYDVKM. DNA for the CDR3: TGTGCCAGCAGTTTAAGGTTCGGGGGGGAGATACGCGAGCAGTACTTC. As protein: CASSLRFGGEIREQYF.

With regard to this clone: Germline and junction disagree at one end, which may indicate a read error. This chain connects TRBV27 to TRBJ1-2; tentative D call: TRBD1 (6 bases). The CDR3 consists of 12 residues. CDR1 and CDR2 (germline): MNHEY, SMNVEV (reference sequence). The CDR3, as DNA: TGTGCCAGCAGTTTCCGGGGGGCTAAAACCACATTC. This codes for CASSFRGAKTTF.

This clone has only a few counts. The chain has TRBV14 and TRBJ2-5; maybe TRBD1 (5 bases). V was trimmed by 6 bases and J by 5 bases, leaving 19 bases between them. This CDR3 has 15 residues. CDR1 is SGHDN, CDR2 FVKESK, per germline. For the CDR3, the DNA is TGTGCCAGCAGTCCCCGGTGGGGCGGCCGGGAGACCCAGTACTTC. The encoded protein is CASSPRWGGRETQYF.

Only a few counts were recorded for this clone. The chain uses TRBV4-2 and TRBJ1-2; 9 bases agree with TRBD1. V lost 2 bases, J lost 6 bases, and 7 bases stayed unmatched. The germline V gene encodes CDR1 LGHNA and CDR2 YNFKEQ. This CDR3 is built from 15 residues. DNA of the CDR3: TGTGCCAGCAGCCAACTACCGGGACAGGGAGATGGCTACACCTTC. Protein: CASSQLPGQGDGYTF.

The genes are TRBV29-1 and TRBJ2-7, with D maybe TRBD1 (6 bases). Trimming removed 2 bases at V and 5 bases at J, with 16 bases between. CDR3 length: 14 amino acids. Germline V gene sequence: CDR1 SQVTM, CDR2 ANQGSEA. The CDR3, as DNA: TGCAGCGTTGAATCTATCGCAGGGGTTCACGAGCAGTACTTC. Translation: CSVESIAGVHEQYF.

This CDR3 is CASSKKVGDGGNQPQHF. The CDR3, as DNA: TGTGCCAGCAGCAAAAAGGTGGGAGACGGGGGCAATCAGCCCCAGCATTTT. This chain uses TRBV21-1 with TRBJ1-5. TRBV21-1 is labeled a pseudogene. CDR3 size: 17 residues.